The rows below give T cell receptor beta chains drawn from one sample of a study of OX40 agonist ivuxolimab in advanced cancers. The method was immunoSEQ multiplex PCR; TCRdb's version includes in-frame clones alone and lacks a portion of them. The table records about 82,000 clones, 70% to 90% of them present only once. Sample: CD4+ or CD8+ T cells sorted from blood, taken in a trial of the OX40 agonist ivuxolimab. All receptors come from an adult with an advanced solid tumor such as melanoma, head and neck, liver or kidney cancer. The CDR3 runs from the conserved cysteine through the conserved F or W. D genes are given only for firm matches. Where a row states a size, it is once, few, many or the class of an expanded clone; other rows omit it.

j_gene,abundance,d_gene,v_gene,CDR3aa,CDR3nt
TRBJ2-3,NA,NA,TRBV28,CASSRPDRRGDTQYF,TGTGCCAGCAGCCGCCCGGACAGGCGGGGAGATACGCAGTATTTT
TRBJ2-7,NA,TRBD1,TRBV18,CASPPLTGGREQYF,TGTGCCAGCCCACCCCTGACAGGGGGCCGCGAGCAGTACTTC
TRBJ2-1,once,NA,TRBV11-3,CASSLAGLDNEQFF,TGTGCCAGCAGCTTAGCGGGACTCGACAATGAGCAGTTCTTC
TRBJ1-5,NA,NA,TRBV19,CASGGGAQQPQHF,TGTGCCAGTGGTGGGGGGGCACAGCAGCCCCAGCATTTT
TRBJ2-3,NA,TRBD2,TRBV7-3,CASSLNPAGRADTQYF,TGTGCCAGCAGCTTAAACCCAGCGGGAAGGGCGGATACGCAGTATTTT
TRBJ2-4,once,NA,TRBV7-2,CASSERQGWGGKNIQYF,TGTGCCAGCAGCGAAAGACAGGGATGGGGAGGCAAAAACATTCAGTACTTC
TRBJ1-2,NA,NA,TRBV28,CASSPRPGKKNYGYTF,TGTGCCAGCAGTCCAAGACCGGGAAAAAAAAACTATGGCTACACCTTC
TRBJ2-6,once,NA,TRBV25-1,CASSASGANVLTF,TGTGCCAGCAGTGCTTCTGGGGCCAACGTCCTGACTTTC
TRBJ2-7,NA,NA,TRBV6-1,CASRVGVPYEQYF,TGTGCCAGCCGGGTGGGAGTCCCCTACGAGCAGTACTTC
TRBJ1-4,NA,TRBD1,TRBV2,CASSGTGEEKLFF,TGTGCCAGCAGCGGGACAGGGGAAGAAAAACTGTTTTTT
TRBJ1-4,once,NA,TRBV7-9,CASSADSNEKLFF,TGTGCCAGCTCGGCGGACAGTAATGAAAAACTGTTTTTT
TRBJ1-1,NA,NA,TRBV6-1,CASSEGYLNTEAFF,TGTGCCAGCAGTGAAGGCTACCTGAACACTGAAGCTTTCTTT
TRBJ1-1,few,TRBD1,TRBV29-1,CSVEGTGGAGLSFF,TGCAGCGTGGAGGGGACAGGGGGCGCGGGGCTTTCTTTCTTT
TRBJ2-5,NA,TRBD1,TRBV5-5,CASSLTGGGETQYF,TGTGCCAGCAGCTTGACAGGGGGCGGAGAGACCCAGTACTTC
TRBJ1-5,NA,TRBD1,TRBV6-1,CASIQTGGLDQPQHF,TGTGCCAGCATTCAGACAGGGGGATTGGATCAGCCCCAGCATTTT
TRBJ2-1,once,TRBD1,TRBV6-6,CASSISGTADYEQFF,TGTGCCAGCAGTATATCCGGGACAGCTGACTATGAGCAGTTCTTC
TRBJ2-3,NA,TRBD2,TRBV9,CASTDLRLAGADTQYF,TGTGCCAGCACCGACCTACGACTAGCGGGGGCAGATACGCAGTATTTT
TRBJ2-5,NA,TRBD1,TRBV5-1,CASSLGDSQETQYF,TGCGCCAGCAGCTTGGGGGACAGCCAAGAGACCCAGTACTTC
TRBJ2-1,NA,TRBD2,TRBV6-1,CTSTSGRADNEQFF,TGTACCAGCACCAGCGGGAGGGCGGACAATGAGCAGTTCTTC
TRBJ1-2,NA,NA,TRBV6-5,CASKAGNYGYTF,TGTGCCAGCAAGGCGGGGAACTATGGCTACACCTTC
TRBJ1-1,few,NA,TRBV30,CAWSVKVPGTEAFF,TGTGCCTGGAGTGTAAAAGTCCCGGGCACTGAAGCTTTCTTT
TRBJ2-1,NA,NA,TRBV15,CATSRDRAPSSYNEQFF,TGTGCCACCAGCAGAGATCGGGCGCCAAGCTCCTACAATGAGCAGTTCTTC
TRBJ1-4,NA,NA,TRBV19,CASSPQGATNEKLFF,TGTGCCAGTAGTCCTCAGGGAGCAACTAATGAAAAACTGTTTTTT
TRBJ2-1,NA,NA,TRBV7-2,CASSFQSSYNEQFF,TGTGCCAGCAGCTTCCAGAGCTCCTACAATGAGCAGTTCTTC
TRBJ1-6,NA,TRBD1,TRBV28,CASSGQGANSPLHF,TGTGCCAGCAGTGGGCAGGGGGCTAATTCACCCCTCCACTTT
TRBJ1-2,NA,TRBD1,TRBV7-8,CASSPTGGRYGYTF,TGTGCCAGCAGCCCGACAGGGGGCCGGTATGGCTACACCTTC
TRBJ2-1,NA,TRBD2,TRBV29-1,CSVWTSGTRLTHEQFF,TGCAGCGTCTGGACTAGCGGGACCCGACTTACCCATGAGCAGTTCTTC
TRBJ2-5,NA,TRBD2,TRBV11-3,CASSFGLAGGQETQYF,TGTGCCAGCAGCTTCGGACTAGCGGGAGGGCAAGAGACCCAGTACTTC
TRBJ2-1,NA,NA,TRBV23-1,CASSQVFRGFSYNEQFF,TGCGCCAGCAGTCAAGTTTTTCGGGGATTCTCCTACAATGAGCAGTTCTTC
TRBJ2-1,NA,TRBD1,TRBV29-1,CSVQKGQGPGEQFF,TGCAGCGTTCAGAAGGGACAGGGCCCAGGTGAGCAGTTCTTC
TRBJ1-4,NA,NA,TRBV18,CASSPLAATNEKLFF,TGTGCCAGCTCACCCCTAGCGGCAACTAATGAAAAACTGTTTTTT
TRBJ2-3,NA,TRBD2,TRBV5-1,CASDLAGGQDTQYF,TGCGCCAGCGATCTAGCGGGAGGACAGGATACGCAGTATTTT
TRBJ2-5,NA,TRBD2,TRBV7-2,CASSLSLAGETQYF,TGTGCCAGCAGCTTATCACTAGCGGGAGAGACCCAGTACTTC
TRBJ1-4,NA,TRBD1,TRBV5-1,CASSPRQGAGEKLFF,TGCGCCAGCAGCCCTCGACAGGGGGCGGGGGAAAAACTGTTTTTT
TRBJ1-2,NA,NA,TRBV7-9,CASSARINYGYTF,TGTGCCAGCAGCGCAAGGATAAACTATGGCTACACCTTC
TRBJ1-2,NA,NA,TRBV6-1,CASSGPWGAYGYTF,TGTGCCAGCAGCGGGCCCTGGGGAGCCTATGGCTACACCTTC
TRBJ2-7,NA,TRBD2,TRBV19,CASSRRTSGAEQYF,TGTGCCAGTAGTCGCAGGACTAGCGGCGCGGAGCAGTACTTC
TRBJ2-3,NA,NA,TRBV5-1,CASALGDKITDTQYF,TGCGCCAGTGCCCTAGGGGACAAAATCACAGATACGCAGTATTTT
TRBJ2-2,NA,NA,TRBV10-2,CASSDFWRGTGELFF,TGCGCCAGCAGTGATTTCTGGAGGGGCACCGGGGAGCTGTTTTTT
TRBJ2-1,NA,TRBD2,TRBV28,CASSVLAGGFYNEQFF,TGTGCCAGCAGTGTACTAGCGGGAGGGTTCTACAATGAGCAGTTCTTC
TRBJ2-1,NA,NA,TRBV7-3,CASSLGGLLNNEQFF,TGTGCCAGCAGCTTAGGCGGACTTCTAAACAATGAGCAGTTCTTC
TRBJ1-5,NA,TRBD1,TRBV6-1,CASNLDRGGNQPQHF,TGTGCCAGCAATCTAGACAGGGGCGGCAATCAGCCCCAGCATTTT
TRBJ2-3,few,TRBD2,TRBV29-1,CSVARLAGEDTQYF,TGCAGCGTTGCTCGACTAGCGGGAGAAGATACGCAGTATTTT
TRBJ1-2,NA,NA,TRBV28,CASSFLGGYGYTF,TGTGCCAGCAGTTTTTTGGGGGGCTATGGCTACACCTTC
TRBJ2-7,NA,NA,TRBV9,CASSVGPAYEQYF,TGTGCCAGCAGCGTAGGACCCGCCTACGAGCAGTACTTC
TRBJ2-1,NA,NA,TRBV27,CASSSTQVRQGQAYNEQFF,TGTGCCAGCAGTTCGACACAGGTCCGTCAGGGGCAGGCATACAATGAGCAGTTCTTC
TRBJ2-7,NA,NA,TRBV5-1,CASSLGAGPADYEQYF,TGCGCCAGCAGCTTGGGGGCGGGACCTGCCGACTACGAGCAGTACTTC
TRBJ2-1,NA,NA,TRBV5-4,CASSSGGGISYNEQFF,TGTGCCAGCAGCTCTGGGGGCGGGATCTCCTACAATGAGCAGTTCTTC